The T cell receptor (beta chain) under discussion was sequenced for a study of blood T cell repertoires in COVID-19. Study members were between roughly 18 and 100 years old and lived in 25 or so US regions. Repertoires were generated with immunoSEQ multiplex PCR, while TCRdb's copy carries only in-frame clones and drops some. The sample holds around 200,000 clones, about 88% seen once. This CDR3 spans 15 amino acids. Trimming cost V 1 base and J 3 bases; bases outside gene matches: 3. The germline V gene has CDR1 SEHNR and CDR2 FQNEAQ (reference sequence). The V and J genes are TRBV7-9 and TRBJ2-5; 9 nucleotides line up with TRBD2. Sequenced: PBMCs or T cells enriched from blood (not recorded which). The sequence derives from a woman aged 25 to 39 who had recovered from COVID-19. CDR3: CASSLGGGEKETQYF. The CDR3 region has the DNA TGTGCCAGCAGCTTAGGCGGGGGGGAGAAAGAGACCCAGTACTTC. The whole variable domain, remainder taken from reference TRBV7-9 and TRBJ2-5, is DTGVSQNPRHKITKRGQNVTFRCDPISEHNRLYWYRQTLGQGPEFLTYFQNEAQLEKSRLLSDRFSAERPKGSFSTLEIQRTEQGDSAMYLCASSLGGGEKETQYFGPGTRLLVL.